What follows are 4 T cell receptor beta chains derived from one specimen sequenced in a study of blood T cell dynamics during melanoma immunotherapy. Time point in this sample: pre-treatment baseline. The method was immunoSEQ multiplex PCR; TCRdb's version includes in-frame clones alone and lacks a portion of them. The table has 9,000 to 10,000 clones, approximately 86% seen once. The sequences come from blood, collected from a patient treated with checkpoint blockade. These receptor sequences come from a human donor with melanoma.

The CDR3 DNA sequence: TGTGCCTGCTGGGACAGGGGGTCCTACGAGCAGTACTTC. It specifies CACWDRGSYEQYF. The chain joins TRBV27 to TRBJ2-7; 11 positions match TRBD1. J was trimmed by 1 base and V by 11 bases; bases with no gene match: 4. This CDR3 comprises 13 residues. The germline V gene encodes CDR1 MNHEY and CDR2 SMNVEV (reference sequence).

This rearrangement joins TRBV9 to TRBJ2-3; no reliable D call. Deletions cut 4 bases from V and 2 bases from J, with 11 bases between. The CDR3 contains 14 residues. Germline V gene data show CDR1 as SGDLS and CDR2 as YYNGEE. The CDR3: CASSMRSVTDTQYF. CDR3 sequence (DNA): TGTGCCAGCAGCATGAGATCCGTCACAGATACGCAGTATTTT.

The chain recombines TRBV4-1 with TRBJ1-1; D ambiguous. Germline V gene data show CDR1 as MGHRA and CDR2 as YSYEKL. Trimming pared 8 bases from V and 4 bases from J, leaving 8 bases between. This CDR3 is built from 11 residues. The CDR3 DNA is TGCGCCAGCGGTTGGTCCACTGAAGCTTTCTTT. It encodes CASGWSTEAFF.

V usage is TRBV9 and J usage is TRBJ2-3, with 9 positions matching TRBD2. Germline V CDR1 and CDR2: SGDLS, YYNGEE. J gave up 8 bases and V 5 bases, and 21 bases lay outside the gene matches. The CDR3 extends over 18 amino acids. The CDR3 spells CASSLYPALAGLWFTQYF. CDR3 nucleotide sequence: TGTGCCAGCAGTCTCTACCCCGCCCTAGCGGGGCTTTGGTTTACGCAGTATTTT.